The sequence of this T cell receptor beta chain was determined in a study of blood T cells in healthy people across ages. Study conclusions and caveats: Fewer expanded clones and more diversity marked long-lived versus aged donors.

This clonotype was seen many times. What it recognizes is unknown. Combining a sample-barcoded 5' primer with a J-beta primer mix, a second PCR ran for about 6 to 12 cycles. Each cDNA molecule carried a tag from a template-switch adaptor that contained 12 random nucleotides. A minimum of 3 million CDR3-containing paired-end reads was obtained for each sample. Via MiXCR, TCRdb re-called the 5' RACE reads, giving one row per CDR3 protein. The repertoire holds about 720,000 distinct CDR3 sequences, with around a fifth as singletons. The CDR3 contains 15 residues. Germline lookup yields CDR1 SGHRS and CDR2 YFSETQ. Trimming stripped 4 bases from V and 0 bases from J, with 12 bases between.

The specimen was blood. This rearrangement joins TRBV5-1 to TRBJ2-3; D may be TRBD1 or TRBD2 (5 bases each). This clonotype was obtained from a man aged 65 to 85 in good health. The CDR3 sequence is CASSSEGRSTDTQYF. The CDR3 coding sequence is TGCGCCAGCAGCAGCGAGGGGCGGAGCACAGATACGCAGTATTTT.